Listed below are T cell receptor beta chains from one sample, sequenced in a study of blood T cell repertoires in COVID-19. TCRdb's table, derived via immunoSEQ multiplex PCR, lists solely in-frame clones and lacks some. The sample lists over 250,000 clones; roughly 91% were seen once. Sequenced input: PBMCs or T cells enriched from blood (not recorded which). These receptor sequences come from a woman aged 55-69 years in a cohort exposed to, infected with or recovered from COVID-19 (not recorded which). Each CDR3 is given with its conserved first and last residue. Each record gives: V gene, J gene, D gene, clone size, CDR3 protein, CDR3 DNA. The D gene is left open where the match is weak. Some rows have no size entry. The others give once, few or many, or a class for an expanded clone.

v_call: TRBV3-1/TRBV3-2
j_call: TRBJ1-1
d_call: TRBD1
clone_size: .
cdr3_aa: CASSRHRGGNTEAFF
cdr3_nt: TGTGCCAGCAGCCGCCACAGGGGGGGGAACACTGAAGCTTTCTTT

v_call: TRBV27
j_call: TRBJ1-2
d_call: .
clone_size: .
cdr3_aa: CASSLAGGDGYTF
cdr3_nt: TGTGCCAGCAGTTTGGCGGGGGGCGATGGCTACACCTTC

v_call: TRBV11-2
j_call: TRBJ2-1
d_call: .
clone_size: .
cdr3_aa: CASSLGFGGRYNEQFF
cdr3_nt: TGTGCCAGCAGCTTAGGCTTCGGGGGAAGGTACAATGAGCAGTTCTTC

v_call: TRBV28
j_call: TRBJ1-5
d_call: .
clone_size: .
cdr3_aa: CASSLVPGQDNQPQHF
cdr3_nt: TGTGCCAGCAGTTTAGTACCTGGACAAGACAATCAGCCCCAGCATTTT

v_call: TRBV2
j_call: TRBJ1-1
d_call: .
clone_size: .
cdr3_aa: CASMYRATTEAFF
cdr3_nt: TGTGCCAGCATGTACAGGGCTACCACTGAAGCTTTCTTT

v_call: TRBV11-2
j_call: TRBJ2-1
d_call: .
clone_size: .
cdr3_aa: CASRKPGLRSSYNEQFF
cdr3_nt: TGTGCCAGCAGAAAGCCGGGACTCCGGAGCTCCTACAATGAGCAGTTCTTC

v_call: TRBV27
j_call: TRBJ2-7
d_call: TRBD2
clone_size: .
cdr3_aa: CASSPRAGGYEQYF
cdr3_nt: TGTGCCAGCAGTCCCAGGGCGGGGGGTTACGAGCAGTACTTC

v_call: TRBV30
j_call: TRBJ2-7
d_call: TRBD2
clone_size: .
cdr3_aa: CAWTSSGAYEQYF
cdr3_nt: TGTGCCTGGACTTCTAGCGGGGCATACGAGCAGTACTTC

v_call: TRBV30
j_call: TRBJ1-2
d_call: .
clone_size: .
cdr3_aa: CAWSWGDRGRNGYTF
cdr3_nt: TGTGCCTGGAGTTGGGGGGATAGGGGACGGAATGGCTACACCTTC

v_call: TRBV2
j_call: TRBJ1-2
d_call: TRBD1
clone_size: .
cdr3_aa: CASREQGHGYTF
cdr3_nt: TGTGCCAGCAGAGAACAGGGGCATGGCTACACCTTC

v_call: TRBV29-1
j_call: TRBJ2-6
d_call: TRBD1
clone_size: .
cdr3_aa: CSVLGQGVSGANVLTF
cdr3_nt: TGCAGCGTATTGGGACAGGGGGTCTCTGGGGCCAACGTCCTGACTTTC

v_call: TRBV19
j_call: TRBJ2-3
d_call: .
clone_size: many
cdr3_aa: CASSMSESTDTQYF
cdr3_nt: TGTGCCAGTAGTATGAGCGAGAGCACAGATACGCAGTATTTT

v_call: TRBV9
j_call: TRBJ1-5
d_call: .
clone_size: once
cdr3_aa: CASSVGRSNQPQHF
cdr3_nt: TGTGCCAGCAGCGTAGGCAGGTCAAATCAGCCCCAGCATTTT

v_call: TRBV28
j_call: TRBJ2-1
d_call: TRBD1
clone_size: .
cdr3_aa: CASTKDRGSYNEQFF
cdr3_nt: TGTGCCAGCACCAAGGACAGGGGTTCCTACAATGAGCAGTTCTTC

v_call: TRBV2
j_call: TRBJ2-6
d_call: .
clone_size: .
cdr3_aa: CATRQQGAGANVLTF
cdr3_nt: TGTGCCACAAGACAACAGGGAGCTGGGGCCAACGTCCTGACTTTC

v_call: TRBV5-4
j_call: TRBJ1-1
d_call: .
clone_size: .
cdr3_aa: CASSSAQGLNTEAFF
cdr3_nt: TGTGCCAGCAGCTCCGCTCAGGGATTGAACACTGAAGCTTTCTTT